What follows are 19 T cell receptor beta chains derived from one specimen sequenced in a study of blood T cell repertoires in COVID-19. Data came from immunoSEQ multiplex PCR; TCRdb stores just in-frame clones and leaves some out. The table lists over 150,000 clones, 80% to 90% of them singletons. The source material was peripheral blood. These receptors came from a woman between 65 and 79 years old who had recovered from COVID-19.

This clone was found a few times. The chain is built from TRBV5-1 and TRBJ2-1; 15 nucleotides align to TRBD2. CDR3 length equals 16 residues. V was pared by 4 bases and J by 9 bases, with 8 bases of the junction left unmatched. Germline values: CDR1 SGHRS, CDR2 YFSETQ. The CDR3 loop is CASSQGLAGGFGEQFF. The CDR3 nucleotides are TGCGCCAGCAGCCAGGGACTAGCGGGAGGATTTGGTGAGCAGTTCTTC.

The chain has TRBV20-1 and TRBJ2-7; D gene ambiguous. Germline V lookup: CDR1 DFQATT, CDR2 SNEGSKA (reference sequence). The CDR3 length is 10 residues. V shed 5 bases and J shed 8 bases, with 10 bases lying between them. CDR3: CSAPLFQQYF. The CDR3 bases are TGCAGTGCTCCACTTTTTCAGCAGTACTTC.

The chain uses TRBV5-6 and TRBJ1-1, with 11 bases fitting TRBD1. V lost 3 bases and J lost 4; bases outside the gene matches: 8. From germline, CDR1 is SGHDT and CDR2 YYEEEE. This CDR3 is 16 amino acids long. The CDR3 region has the DNA TGTGCCAGCAGCTCGGGAACGGGGACAGGGGGCACTGAAGCTTTCTTT. The encoded protein is CASSSGTGTGGTEAFF.

This sequence joins TRBV4-1 and TRBJ2-2, with 8 bases fitting TRBD1. CDR1 MGHRA and CDR2 YSYEKL come from the germline V gene. J was trimmed by 6 bases and V by 4 bases; bases with no gene match: 13. The CDR3 consists of 17 residues. The chain's CDR3 is CASSLPTGGPYAGELFF. Here the CDR3 DNA reads TGCGCCAGCAGCCTCCCCACAGGGGGACCTTATGCCGGGGAGCTGTTTTTT.

This clone occurred a few times. The rearrangement joins TRBV18 to TRBJ2-7; 8 nucleotides match TRBD2. This CDR3 is built from 15 residues. Germline lookup yields CDR1 KGHSH and CDR2 LQKENI. V shed 3 bases and J 0 bases; nucleotides not matched to a gene: 4. The DNA of the CDR3 is TGTGCCAGCTCACCGCAGCGGGGGAGCTCCTACGAGCAGTACTTC. This sequence encodes CASSPQRGSSYEQYF. The full variable domain, its missing parts supplied by reference TRBV18 and TRBJ2-7, is NAGVMQNPRHLVRRRGQEARLRCSPMKGHSHVYWYRQLPEEGLKFMVYLQKENIIDESGMPKERFSAEFPKEGPSILRIQQVVRGDSAAYFCASSPQRGSSYEQYFGPGTRLTVT.

The J gene is TRBJ2-5, the V gene TRBV5-6, with TRBD2 matching over 8 bases. Germline V CDR1 and CDR2: SGHDT, YYEEEE. The junction had 9 bases not matched to a gene; V was cut back by 7 bases and J by 1 base. This CDR3 is 15 amino acids long. In nucleotides, the CDR3 is TGTGCCAGCGGGACCCCGGGGGGGTCCCAAGAGACCCAGTACTTC. This codes for CASGTPGGSQETQYF.

The rearrangement uses TRBV11-1 and TRBJ2-2; 7 bases map to TRBD2. The CDR3 runs 16 residues. The V segment lost 4 bases and the J segment 0 bases; nucleotides outside the gene matches: 5. Germline lookup yields CDR1 SGHAT and CDR2 FQDESV (reference sequence). CDR3 sequence (DNA): TGTGCCAGCAGCTCGCGGGGGTTCGCGAACACCGGGGAGCTGTTTTTT. Translated: CASSSRGFANTGELFF.

Details on this clone: Additional DNA sequences in this sample encode the identical CDR3. The chain joins TRBV5-5 to TRBJ2-5, with D possibly TRBD1 on 6 matching bases. The CDR3 covers 13 residues. V was trimmed by 4 bases and J by 1 base, leaving 8 bases between them. Germline values: CDR1 SGHKS, CDR2 YYEKEE (reference sequence). For the CDR3, the DNA is TGTGCCAGCAGCCCGGACAGCCAAGAGACCCAGTACTTC. Protein: CASSPDSQETQYF.

The chain carries TRBV11-1 and TRBJ2-1; D is ambiguous. Germline V gene lookup returns CDR1 SGHAT and CDR2 FQDESV (reference sequence). Trimming cost V 5 bases and J 4 bases, with 9 bases left between them. The CDR3 is made up of 13 amino acids. In DNA form, the CDR3 reads TGTGCCAGCAGCCCCCGTCGTTACAATGAGCAGTTCTTC. This encodes CASSPRRYNEQFF.

This clone has more than one count but fewer than ten. The chain has TRBV5-1 and TRBJ1-3, with D unresolved. V was cut by 4 bases and J by 0 bases, with 14 bases left in between. Germline V gene sequence: CDR1 SGHRS, CDR2 YFSETQ. CDR3 length equals 16 residues. The CDR3 nucleotides read TGCGCCAGCAGCCCCCAGGTCGGGAGCTCTGGAAACACCATATATTTT. Amino acids: CASSPQVGSSGNTIYF. Full variable domain (rest looked up from reference TRBV5-1 and TRBJ1-3): KAGVTQTPRYLIKTRGQQVTLSCSPISGHRSVSWYQQTPGQGLQFLFEYFSETQRNKGNFPGRFSGRQFSNSRSEMNVSTLELGDSALYLCASSPQVGSSGNTIYFGEGSWLTVV.

There are a few counts of this clone. The chain carries TRBV6-5 and TRBJ2-7, with TRBD2 matching 7 bases. The trim removed 0 bases at V and 2 bases at J, leaving 4 bases unmatched. The CDR3 is 15 residues long. The V gene's germline CDR1 is MNHEY and CDR2 SVGAGI. The CDR3 here is CASSYSGGMAYEQYF. The CDR3 bases are TGTGCCAGCAGTTACTCGGGGGGGATGGCCTACGAGCAGTACTTC.

V is TRBV9 and J is TRBJ2-1; maybe TRBD2 (6 bases). The CDR3 has 15 residues. The V gene lost 0 bases and the J gene lost 3 bases, with 10 bases spanning the gap. Germline CDR1 SGDLS, CDR2 YYNGEE. This CDR3 is CASSVDGGHYNEQFF. As DNA, the CDR3 is TGTGCCAGCAGCGTAGACGGAGGGCACTACAATGAGCAGTTCTTC. Based on the CDR3 plus reference TRBV9 and TRBJ2-1, the full variable domain is DSGVTQTPKHLITATGQRVTLRCSPRSGDLSVYWYQQSLDQGLQFLIQYYNGEERAKGNILERFSAQQFPDLHSELNLSSLELGDSALYFCASSVDGGHYNEQFFGPGTRLTVL.

The CDR3 protein is CASSPDRDGEKLFF. The DNA for the CDR3 is TGTGCCAGCTCACCCGACAGGGATGGTGAAAAACTGTTTTTT. This chain links TRBV18 with TRBJ1-4; TRBD1 matches at 7 bases. This CDR3 region has 14 residues. After removal of 3 bases from V and 7 bases from J, the junction contained 5 bases not matched to a gene. CDR1 KGHSH and CDR2 LQKENI come from the germline V gene.

The V call is TRBV19, the J call TRBJ2-1, with D hard to call. The CDR3 length is 13 residues. Trimming cost V 3 bases and J 7 bases, with 10 bases left between them. CDR1 is LNHDA, CDR2 SQIVND, per germline (reference sequence). The CDR3 nucleotides are TGTGCCAGTAGTATGTCCATCCAGAATGAGCAGTTCTTC. It translates to CASSMSIQNEQFF.

The chain combines TRBV6-5 with TRBJ2-3; possible D gene TRBD1, 6 bases. The CDR3 totals 14 residues. Germline CDR1 reads MNHEY; CDR2 reads SVGAGI. Between the trimmed V and J ends, which lost 7 bases and 2 bases, there was a span of 13 bases. CDR3 region: CASTPKGVTDTQYF. As DNA, the CDR3 is TGTGCCAGCACCCCGAAGGGGGTCACAGATACGCAGTATTTT.

This clone was picked up one time. The chain links TRBV24-1 to TRBJ2-3, with TRBD2 matching over 13 bases. Germline V gives CDR1 KGHDR, CDR2 SFDVKD. V shed 0 bases, J shed 0 bases, and the junction held 2 bases outside the gene matches. The CDR3 spans 18 residues. Here the CDR3 DNA reads TGTGCCACCAGTGATTTGGGACTAGCGGGGGAAAGCACAGATACGCAGTATTTT. Translation gives CATSDLGLAGESTDTQYF.

The chain employs TRBV11-2 and TRBJ1-6, with D maybe TRBD1 (6 bases). V was clipped by 2 bases and J by 9 bases, with 14 bases between them. The CDR3 runs 15 residues. The germline V gene encodes CDR1 SGHAT and CDR2 FQNNGV. The CDR3 reads CASSLWQGRGSPLHF. DNA of the CDR3: TGTGCCAGCAGCTTATGGCAGGGGAGGGGTTCACCCCTCCACTTT.

This chain links TRBV30 with TRBJ1-6; 9 positions match TRBD1. J lost 7 bases, V lost 5 bases, and 9 bases had no gene match. CDR1 GTSNPN and CDR2 SVGIG come from the germline V gene (reference sequence). CDR3 length: 15 amino acids. The CDR3 is CAWGSWTGENSPLHF. DNA for the CDR3: TGTGCCTGGGGCTCGTGGACAGGGGAAAATTCACCCCTCCACTTT.

The gene calls are TRBV9 and TRBJ2-5, with TRBD1 as a possible D gene (6 bases). There are 14 residues in the CDR3. V lost 6 bases and J 5 bases, leaving 17 bases between the germline ends. The germline V gene encodes CDR1 SGDLS and CDR2 YYNGEE. The CDR3 DNA is TGTGCCAGCACCGTCGGGCAGGGGAAGGAGACCCAGTACTTC. Translating gives CASTVGQGKETQYF.